This T cell receptor beta chain was captured by sequencing in a study of early T cells in non-severe SARS-CoV-2 infection. V was clipped by 5 bases and J by 2 bases, with 14 bases between them. CDR3 size: 15 residues. Germline loops: CDR1 SGHAT, CDR2 FQNNGV. This clonotype appeared many times. From the 5' RACE reads, TCRdb called clonotypes with MiXCR, one entry per CDR3 protein. Of some 28,000 distinct CDR3 sequences in the sample, about 9.5% were seen once. This chain uses TRBV11-2 with TRBJ2-3, with a weak D call TRBD1 (6 bases). Sequencing input: whole blood. This clonotype originated in an adult who was a healthcare worker with PCR-confirmed SARS-CoV-2 infection or an uninfected control (not recorded which). The CDR3 DNA is TGTGCCAGCAGCCTTACAGGGCTCCTCACAGATACGCAGTATTTT. It codes for CASSLTGLLTDTQYF. Together with reference TRBV11-2 and TRBJ2-3, the CDR3 gives the full variable domain: EAGVAQSPRYKIIEKRQSVAFWCNPISGHATLYWYQQILGQGPKLLIQFQNNGVVDDSQLPKDRFSAERLKGVDSTLKIQPAKLEDSAVYLCASSLTGLLTDTQYFGPGTRLTVL.